The present entry profiles one T cell receptor (beta chain) with its context. Antigen specificity is unknown. The source of the sample is a study of T-cell reconstitution after alpha-beta-depleted transplantation in children. Study observations and caveats: Where alpha-beta T cells came from about two months after transplant was reportedly several hundred expanded graft clones. Certain patients had high TCRbeta diversity at day 60, and it came from recipient T cells and thymic progenitors that survived.

V was shortened by 2 bases and J by 5 bases, with 7 bases between the two germline ends. Germline V lookup: CDR1 MNHEY, CDR2 SVGEGT. The CDR3 is 13 residues long. TCRbeta library construction was performed incorporating unique molecular identifiers. Each CDR3 protein is one row after TCRdb ran MiXCR on the PCR reads. Here the sample spans around 490,000 distinct CDR3 sequences, roughly 11% being singletons. The chain couples TRBV6-2 or TRBV6-3 to TRBJ1-5; D uncertain. The sample here was PBMCs, mostly from graft donor cells, taken 180 days after TCRalphabeta/CD19-depleted stem cell transplant. The sequence was obtained from a female patient aged 2-9 years who had a stem cell transplant for aplastic anemia, so the T cells may come from the graft donor. For the CDR3, the DNA is TGTGCCAGCAGTTACGACACTCATCAGCCCCAGCATTTT. Amino acids: CASSYDTHQPQHF.